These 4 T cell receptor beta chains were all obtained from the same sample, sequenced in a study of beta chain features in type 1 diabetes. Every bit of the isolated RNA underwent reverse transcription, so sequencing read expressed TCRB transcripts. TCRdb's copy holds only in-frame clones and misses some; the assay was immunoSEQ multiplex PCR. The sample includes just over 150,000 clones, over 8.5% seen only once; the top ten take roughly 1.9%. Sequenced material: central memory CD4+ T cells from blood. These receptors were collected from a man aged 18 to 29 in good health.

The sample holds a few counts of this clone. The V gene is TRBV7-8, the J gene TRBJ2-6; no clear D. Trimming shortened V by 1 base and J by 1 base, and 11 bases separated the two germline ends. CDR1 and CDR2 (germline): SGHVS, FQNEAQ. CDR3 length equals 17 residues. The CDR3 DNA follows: TGTGCCAGCAGCTTAGTTTCGGTCACATCTGGGGCCAACGTCCTGACTTTC. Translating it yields CASSLVSVTSGANVLTF.

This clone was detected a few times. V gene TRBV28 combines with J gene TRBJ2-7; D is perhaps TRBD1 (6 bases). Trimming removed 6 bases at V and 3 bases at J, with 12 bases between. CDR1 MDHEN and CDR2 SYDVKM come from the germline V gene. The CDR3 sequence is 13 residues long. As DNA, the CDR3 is TGTGCCAGCAGGACCGTAGGGGGCTACGAGCAGTACTTC. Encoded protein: CASRTVGGYEQYF. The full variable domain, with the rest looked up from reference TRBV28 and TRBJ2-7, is DVKVTQSSRYLVKRTGEKVFLECVQDMDHENMFWYRQDPGLGLRLIYFSYDVKMKEKGDIPEGYSVSREKKERFSLILESASTNQTSMYLCASRTVGGYEQYFGPGTRLTVT.

The CDR3 coding sequence is TGTGCCAGCAGCCAAGCAGAGGACTATGGCTACACCTTC. Translation: CASSQAEDYGYTF. This chain joins TRBV4-2 and TRBJ1-2; the D is unclear. Trimming took 1 base from V and 3 from J, leaving 6 bases between them. CDR3 size: 13 residues. Germline CDR1 is LGHNA and CDR2 is YNFKEQ.

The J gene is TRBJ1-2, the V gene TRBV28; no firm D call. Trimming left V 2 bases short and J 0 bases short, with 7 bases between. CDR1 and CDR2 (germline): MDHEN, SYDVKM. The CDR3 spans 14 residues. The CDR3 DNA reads TGTGCCAGCAGTTTAGCAGGAGCTAACTATGGCTACACCTTC. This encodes CASSLAGANYGYTF.